This T cell receptor (beta chain) appears in the sequencing data of a study of graft-versus-host responses after intestinal transplantation. Study-level information: Recipients had multivisceral, liver-intestinal, or isolated intestinal transplants. All recipients were given anti-thymocyte globulin induction, and tacrolimus and steroids were then administered for three to four years. Whole-study findings and limits: Patients who carried graft-donor T cell macrochimerism also had high graft-versus-host to host-versus-graft clonal ratios in their allografts. Some GvH clones were seen earlier in gut or blood, suggesting intestinal origin.

TCRdb's copy holds only in-frame clones and misses some; the assay was immunoSEQ multiplex PCR. The sample holds 13,000 or so clones, 70% to 85% seen once. As regards this clone: Its cognate antigen is unknown.

Intraepithelial lymphocytes and lamina propria lymphocytes were released through processing of graft tissue. Germline V gene sequence: CDR1 LGHNA, CDR2 YSLEER. The trim removed 5 bases at V and 2 bases at J, leaving 6 bases unmatched. The CDR3 has 15 amino acids. Sequences were derived from ileum tissue, sampled 16 days after intestinal transplant. The sequence was collected from a human patient who received an intestinal transplant, so some T cells may come from the graft donor. V gene TRBV4-3 combines with J gene TRBJ2-3; 8 bases fit TRBD2. The CDR3 sequence is CASSDGGVPTDTQYF. For the CDR3, the DNA is TGCGCCAGCAGCGACGGGGGGGTCCCCACAGATACGCAGTATTTT.